Listed below are T cell receptor beta chains from one sample, sequenced in a study of cytomegalovirus exposure and HLA in healthy donors. TCRdb's copy holds only in-frame clones and misses some; the assay was immunoSEQ multiplex PCR. Among around 85,000 clones listed, less than 85% were seen once. Sequencing input: PBMCs. The receptor set was obtained from a man aged 60 to 69 in good health and CMV-seronegative. CDR3s include the opening cysteine and the closing phenylalanine or tryptophan.

TRBJ1-5 | TRBV27 | CASSLRQGSNQPQHF
TRBJ2-3 | TRBV7-3 | CASGTSGGNFNTQYF
TRBJ2-7 | TRBV7-2 | CASSLSGGARYEQYF
TRBJ1-2 | TRBV6-5 | CASSDGTEGHGYTF
TRBJ2-5 | TRBV30 | CAWSRGGSETQYF
TRBJ2-7 | TRBV6-5 | CASSDHRAYYEQYF
TRBJ1-2 | TRBV19 | CASSIEFRGGYTF
TRBJ1-6 | TRBV7-8 | CASSLERGGTADSPLHF
TRBJ1-5 | TRBV21-1 | CASSNDRYESNQPQHF
TRBJ1-1 | TRBV7-9 | CASSAGQASGGAFF
TRBJ2-1 | TRBV18 | CASSPMPRQGMQFF
TRBJ1-5 | TRBV7-9 | CASSLAAPGNQPQHF
TRBJ1-2 | TRBV7-3 | CASSPGGGTNYGYTF
TRBJ2-1 | TRBV7-3 | CASSLDRARNEQFF
TRBJ2-5 | TRBV4-1 | CASSQEPTGGLETQYF
TRBJ2-7 | TRBV9 | CASSISGGYEQYF
TRBJ1-2 | TRBV5-6 | CASSLGTGGNGYTF
TRBJ1-2 | TRBV5-1 | CASTTVSGGQEEGYTF
TRBJ2-5 | TRBV6-5 | CASRLGTSLETQYF
TRBJ1-1 | TRBV29-1 | CSVYVGEAFF
TRBJ1-3 | TRBV11-3 | CASSLVPGGYGNTIYF
TRBJ1-2 | TRBV6-5 | CASWTSLLNGYTF
TRBJ2-7 | TRBV9 | CASSVSLGPGDEQYF
TRBJ2-7 | TRBV21-1 | CASSPTRQVGDYEQYF
TRBJ1-1 | TRBV9 | CASSVLGGNTEAFF
TRBJ2-5 | TRBV6-6 | CASSYAVGRRETQYF
TRBJ2-2 | TRBV7-2 | CASSLWGTGDTGELFF
TRBJ2-1 | TRBV5-6 | CASSLGGGAYNEQFF
TRBJ2-1 | TRBV30 | CAWSGASPRSYNEQFF
TRBJ2-7 | TRBV6-1 | CAIRDREREGQYF
TRBJ2-7 | TRBV15 | CATSREGQAIQYF
TRBJ2-5 | TRBV15 | CATSRGGVETQYF
TRBJ1-5 | TRBV30 | CAWSAGYQPQHF
TRBJ2-1 | TRBV7-9 | CASSSAGQGARRHEQFF
TRBJ2-5 | TRBV7-9 | CASSPPSLLRETQYF
TRBJ2-1 | TRBV9 | CASSGGSGAYNEQFF
TRBJ1-1 | TRBV10-3 | CAISSPQGPGNTEAFF
TRBJ1-2 | TRBV5-1 | CASSPEVPNYGYTF
TRBJ2-7 | TRBV20-1 | CSARTSYEQYF
TRBJ2-7 | TRBV18 | CASSPAGDSYEQYF
TRBJ2-5 | TRBV5-4 | CASSPKGLEQETQYF
TRBJ2-5 | TRBV30 | CAWSGTGGYQETQYF